The clone carrying this T cell receptor beta chain occurred a few times. No antigen is known for it. The data originate from a study of T cells after yellow fever vaccination. Study observations and caveats: Contamination by abundant bulk-population clonotypes could be present in FACS-sorted repertoires. Peak timing came faster in the weaker secondary response, day 5 versus 15. In post-booster samples, most primary-vaccination clones reappeared (about 95% CD4, 88% CD8).

The CDR3 covers 17 residues. From germline, CDR1 is SGHRS and CDR2 YFSETQ. The V and J ends lost 0 bases and 1 base, in that order; junction bases with no gene match: 6. The 5'RACE template-switching step produced TCR cDNA and added a universal primer site and UMIs. MiXCR, applied by TCRdb to the 5' RACE reads, yields one record per CDR3 protein. Among approximately 260,000 distinct CDR3 sequences listed, 10% to 15% were seen once. This clonotype originated in a man between 25 and 39 years old who received the YFV17D yellow fever vaccine. This sequence joins TRBV5-1 and TRBJ2-2; 7 bases match TRBD1. Sequencing used CD4+ T cells sorted from PBMCs, obtained 45 days after the yellow fever booster vaccination. The CDR3 spells CASSLEQGIRNTGELFF. CDR3 in DNA: TGCGCCAGCAGCTTGGAACAGGGGATTCGGAACACCGGGGAGCTGTTTTTT.